This T cell receptor (beta chain) was identified in a study of blood T cell repertoires in COVID-19. In germline, CDR1 is SGHNT, CDR2 YYREEE (reference sequence). The CDR3 sequence is 15 residues long. V shed 0 bases and J shed 0 bases, with 8 bases lying between them. How the authors handled the data: Estimation of nucleated cell counts was performed using reference gene primer amplification. Here immunoSEQ multiplex PCR was the method, and the copy in TCRdb shows in-frame clones only, minus some. V and J calls and clone size are as listed in that table; D and trimming were resolved from the DNA. The table shows hundreds of thousands of clones, with about nine tenths occurring only once.

This chain uses TRBV5-4 with TRBJ2-3; D is perhaps TRBD2 (6 bases). This sequence was found in a woman aged 30 to 39 with active or convalescent COVID-19. The specimen sequenced was peripheral blood. This chain's CDR3 is CASSLAGRSTDTQYF. The CDR3 bases are TGTGCCAGCAGCTTGGCTGGGAGGAGCACAGATACGCAGTATTTT.